The 10 T cell receptor beta chains below all came from one sample that was sequenced in a study of CD4 T cells in relation to SARS-CoV-2 and coronaviruses. These receptors' targets are unknown. Profiling relied on immunoSEQ multiplex PCR, and the TCRdb table lists in-frame clones only, not all of them. Found here are about 16,000 clones, approximately 80% of them singletons; the top ten hold about a tenth. Unexposed donor CD4+ T cells date from about 2011-2018, before the COVID-19 pandemic. After approximately ten days of culture, CD4+ T cells were isolated. Material for sequencing was CD4+ T cells from PBMCs, cultured in vitro. Receptor source: a human donor in good health.

The chain has TRBV6-5 and TRBJ1-5; TRBD1 might be the D (5 bases). This CDR3 has 13 residues. Trimming shortened V by 7 bases and J by 6 bases, and 13 bases separated the two germline ends. Germline CDR1 MNHEY, CDR2 SVGAGI. The CDR3 region is CASIRGSGQPQHF. The DNA for the CDR3 is TGTGCCAGCATCCGGGGGAGCGGTCAGCCCCAGCATTTT.

V gene TRBV27 combines with J gene TRBJ2-7, with a weak D call TRBD2 (5 bases). Germline lookup yields CDR1 MNHEY and CDR2 SMNVEV (reference sequence). The CDR3 consists of 19 residues. V shed 5 bases and J shed 3 bases, with 29 bases lying between them. CDR3 region: CASSTPYGGQVIKLYEQYF. The CDR3 nucleotides read TGTGCCAGCAGTACTCCTTACGGCGGGCAGGTCATCAAACTCTACGAGCAGTACTTC.

The chain joins TRBV2 to TRBJ1-5, with TRBD1 matching 11 bases. This CDR3 spans 15 amino acids. With 3 bases clipped from V and 7 bases from J, the junction kept 5 bases outside the gene matches. Germline CDR1 SNHLY, CDR2 FYNNEI. The CDR3, as DNA: TGTGCCAGCAGTGACCGGACAGGGGGCAGGCAGCCCCAGCATTTT. This translates into CASSDRTGGRQPQHF.

This chain links TRBV5-1 with TRBJ2-3; D remains ambiguous. The germline V and J ends were trimmed by 1 base and 0 bases, with 12 bases remaining between them. The length of the CDR3 is 16 residues. CDR1 and CDR2 from the germline V gene are SGHRS and YFSETQ. This CDR3 reads CASSLNGRTSTDTQYF. Written as DNA, the CDR3 is TGCGCCAGCAGCTTGAACGGCAGAACCAGCACAGATACGCAGTATTTT.

The chain recombines TRBV7-9 with TRBJ2-5, with 8 bases fitting TRBD1. This CDR3 region has 13 residues. V lost 6 bases and J lost 4; bases outside the gene matches: 4. Germline CDR1 is SEHNR and CDR2 is FQNEAQ (reference sequence). The CDR3 DNA follows: TGTGCCAGCAGGTTTCAGGGGGCAGAGACCCAGTACTTC. Residues: CASRFQGAETQYF.

This clone appeared a few times. The V gene is TRBV27, the J gene TRBJ2-7; TRBD2 agrees at 7 bases. Germline V CDR1 and CDR2: MNHEY, SMNVEV (reference sequence). This CDR3 spans 14 amino acids. The ends lost 6 bases at V and 2 bases at J; junction bases unmatched: 7. In nucleotides, the CDR3 is TGTGCCAGCAGCCCGAGGGACTACACCTACGAGCAGTACTTC. The encoded protein is CASSPRDYTYEQYF.

V is TRBV5-4 and J is TRBJ2-7; 12 bases align to TRBD2. This CDR3 has 14 residues. With V trimmed by 5 bases and J by 2 bases, 2 bases remained unmatched. CDR1 and CDR2 from the germline V gene are SGHNT and YYREEE (reference sequence). CDR3 DNA: TGTGCCAGCAGTCTAGCGGGAGGGCCCTACGAGCAGTACTTC. It codes for CASSLAGGPYEQYF.

This rearrangement joins TRBV21-1 to TRBJ1-2. TRBV21-1 is a pseudogene. This CDR3 is built from 14 residues. This chain's CDR3 is CASSKVIGGGGYTF. Written as DNA, the CDR3 is TGTGCCAGCAGCAAAGTTATCGGAGGTGGTGGCTACACCTTC.

This rearrangement joins TRBV18 to TRBJ1-5; D ambiguous. CDR1 KGHSH and CDR2 LQKENI come from the germline V gene. The CDR3 is 14 amino acids. V lost 2 bases to trimming and J lost 5 bases, with 10 bases between them. The CDR3 protein is CASSPGQIYQPQHF. In DNA form, the CDR3 reads TGTGCCAGCTCACCAGGGCAGATTTATCAGCCCCAGCATTTT.

In its sample, this clone was seen once. This chain uses TRBV19 with TRBJ2-1, with 9 bases matching TRBD2. Germline values: CDR1 LNHDA, CDR2 SQIVND (reference sequence). CDR3 size: 19 residues. J lost 8 bases, V lost 2 bases, and 19 bases had no gene match. This chain's CDR3 is CASSIWLSLSSGIIDEQFF. The CDR3 DNA is TGTGCCAGTAGTATATGGCTTTCCCTTTCTAGCGGGATTATCGATGAGCAGTTCTTC.